This T cell receptor (beta chain) was sequenced for a study of cytomegalovirus exposure and HLA in healthy donors. In the study overall: In a later analysis, it was reported that the approximately 120 validation repertoires had been produced on the same platform as the roughly 610 repertoires belonging to the first cohort. General observations from the study: The classifier reportedly diagnosed cytomegalovirus status with high sensitivity and specificity.

V dropped 2 bases and J dropped 8; count of bases not matched to a gene: 12. CDR3 size: 15 residues. The V gene's germline CDR1 is SGDLS and CDR2 YYNGEE. The data were produced by immunoSEQ multiplex PCR, yet TCRdb's version contains in-frame clones alone and is incomplete. The repertoire consists of roughly 73,000 clones, with about 94% occurring once and the leading ten covering about 1.6%. Details on this clone: Its antigen is not identified.

The clonotype was recovered from a man between 18 and 35 years old in good health and CMV-seropositive. The chain has TRBV9 and TRBJ1-1; 7 nucleotides line up with TRBD1. The source material was PBMCs. CDR3 in amino acids: CASSVLGDRATEAFF. DNA of the CDR3: TGTGCCAGCAGCGTTCTAGGAGACAGGGCCACCGAAGCTTTCTTT. Combining the CDR3 with reference TRBV9 and TRBJ1-1 gives the whole variable domain DSGVTQTPKHLITATGQRVTLRCSPRSGDLSVYWYQQSLDQGLQFLIQYYNGEERAKGNILERFSAQQFPDLHSELNLSSLELGDSALYFCASSVLGDRATEAFFGQGTRLTVV.